Each of the 11 T cell receptor beta chains below was sequenced from the same sample in a study of cytomegalovirus exposure and HLA in healthy donors. Here immunoSEQ multiplex PCR was the method, and the copy in TCRdb shows in-frame clones only, minus some. This table holds 150,000 to 200,000 clones, approximately 83% found once. Sequenced: PBMCs. The receptor set was obtained from a woman between 18 and 30 years old in good health and CMV-seropositive.

This clone was seen more than once but under ten times. The germline gene is not matched at one end of the junction; a read error may be the cause. The chain recombines TRBV7-3 with TRBJ2-2, with 7 bases that match TRBD1. CDR3 length: 14 amino acids. The germline CDR1 and CDR2 sequences are SGHTA and FQGTGA. CDR3 loop: CASSATGNNGELFF. Written as DNA, the CDR3 is TGTGCCAGCAGCGCGACAGGGAACAACGGGGAGCTGTTTTTT.

The chain combines TRBV2 with TRBJ2-3, with TRBD1 as a possible D gene (6 bases). Per the germline V gene, CDR1 is SNHLY and CDR2 is FYNNEI. The CDR3 spans 13 residues. V was trimmed by 6 bases and J by 5 bases, leaving 12 bases between them. The CDR3 spells CASSALGGDTQYF. The CDR3 nucleotides read TGTGCCAGCAGCGCCCTAGGGGGAGATACGCAGTATTTT.

The V and J genes are TRBV2 and TRBJ1-1; 8 bases agree with TRBD1. The CDR3 is made up of 17 amino acids. Looked up from germline, CDR1 is SNHLY and CDR2 is FYNNEI. With V trimmed by 7 bases and J by 0 bases, 13 bases remained unmatched. CDR3 nucleotides: TGTGCCAGCAAAAAAACAGGGGGTGCAACTATGAACACTGAAGCTTTCTTT. It encodes CASKKTGGATMNTEAFF.

The chain combines TRBV5-6 with TRBJ1-2; 8 positions match TRBD1. Germline assignment: CDR1 SGHDT and CDR2 YYEEEE. The CDR3 has 15 residues. Trimming removed 5 bases from V and 5 bases from J; junction bases left unmatched: 11. CDR3 loop: CASRRRTGGPYGYTF. DNA of the CDR3: TGTGCCAGCAGACGACGAACAGGGGGACCTTATGGCTACACCTTC.

The CDR3 is CASSQGTMSETQYF. The CDR3 coding sequence is TGTGCCAGCAGCCAGGGGACTATGAGTGAGACCCAGTACTTC. The chain is built from TRBV2 and TRBJ2-5, with a weak D call TRBD2 (7 bases). V was pared by 6 bases and J by 5 bases, with 16 bases between. There are 14 residues in the CDR3. From germline, CDR1 is SNHLY and CDR2 FYNNEI.

The J gene is TRBJ2-1, the V gene TRBV19; weak D call: TRBD2 (7 bases). Germline CDR1 and CDR2: LNHDA and SQIVND (reference sequence). V dropped 3 bases and J dropped 15 bases, with 12 bases sitting between them. The CDR3 is 11 residues long. CDR3 sequence: CASSMGGARFF. The CDR3 nucleotides read TGTGCCAGTAGTATGGGGGGGGCACGGTTCTTC.

This clone turned up a few times. V gene TRBV5-1 combines with J gene TRBJ2-5, with TRBD1 identical over 7 bases. Germline assignment: CDR1 SGHRS and CDR2 YFSETQ. V trimming: 4 bases; J trimming: 4 bases; junction bases outside the gene matches: 13. The CDR3 spans 16 residues. CDR3 DNA: TGCGCCAGCAGCCCTTCTTTAGCAGGGGGTCGAGAGACCCAGTACTTC. Its protein product is CASSPSLAGGRETQYF. The whole variable domain, filled in from reference TRBV5-1 and TRBJ2-5, reads KAGVTQTPRYLIKTRGQQVTLSCSPISGHRSVSWYQQTPGQGLQFLFEYFSETQRNKGNFPGRFSGRQFSNSRSEMNVSTLELGDSALYLCASSPSLAGGRETQYFGPGTRLLVL.

The gene calls are TRBV7-5 and TRBJ2-3; the DNA was not compared with TRBD2, the D call given in the table. TRBV7-5 is marked as a pseudogene. The CDR3 consists of 16 residues. The CDR3 sequence is CARTITSGGSFDTQYF. The CDR3 coding sequence is TGTGCCAGAACCATAACTAGCGGGGGATCTTTTGATACGCAGTATTTT.

V usage is TRBV6-1 and J usage is TRBJ2-1, with no clear D. The CDR3 spans 10 residues. Trimming removed 8 bases from V and 10 bases from J, with 9 bases in between. Germline CDR1 reads MNHNS; CDR2 reads SASEGT. CDR3 in DNA: TGTGCCAGCCAGAGGCGAGAGCAGTTCTTC. It is translated as CASQRREQFF.

This chain connects TRBV2 to TRBJ2-4; TRBD2 aligns across 8 bases. CDR1 is SNHLY and CDR2 is FYNNEI in the germline V gene. The trim removed 7 bases at V and 9 bases at J, leaving 17 bases unmatched. The CDR3 contains 16 residues. CDR3 nucleotides: TGTGCCAGCATGATGAGCGGGGGAATTTCCGGGGTCATTCAGTACTTC. Residues: CASMMSGGISGVIQYF.

V is TRBV7-2 and J is TRBJ2-3; D is ambiguous. The V end was cut by 6 bases, the J end by 2 bases, with 9 bases between. The CDR3 consists of 13 residues. From germline, CDR1 is SGHTA and CDR2 FQGNSA. CDR3 in amino acids: CASRFTPTDTQYF. Written as DNA, the CDR3 is TGTGCCAGCAGGTTCACTCCCACAGATACGCAGTATTTT.